Listed below are T cell receptor beta chains from one sample, sequenced in a study of shared clonotypes between healthy human individuals. TCRdb's copy holds only in-frame clones and misses some; the assay was immunoSEQ multiplex PCR. This repertoire shows around 2.5 million clones, 90% to 95% found once; its top ten account for approximately 0.37%. Source material: naive CD4+ T cells from PBMCs. These receptors all come from a man between 18 and 35 years old in good health. Some clones in this sample may be carry-over from other donors' samples. CDR3s include the opening cysteine and the closing phenylalanine or tryptophan. D genes are given only for firm matches. The size of a clone is reported for some rows only, either as once, few or many, or as a class for expanded clones.

>.|.|10|TRBJ2-3|TRBV20-1
CSATVGTQYF
TGCAGTGCTACCGTTGGTACGCAGTATTTT
>.|.|15|TRBJ2-7|TRBV11-2
CASSLDRPRIYEQYF
TGTGCCAGCAGCTTAGATCGTCCTAGAATCTACGAGCAGTACTTC
>TRBD2|.|13|TRBJ2-1|TRBV27
CASIGLADNEQFF
TGTGCCAGCATCGGACTAGCGGACAATGAGCAGTTCTTC
>TRBD1|.|13|TRBJ2-5|TRBV30
CAWSVLVGDRVYF
TGTGCCTGGAGTGTATTGGTTGGGGACAGAGTCTACTTC
>.|.|13|TRBJ1-1|TRBV18
CASSPPGHTEAFF
TGTGCCAGCTCACCACCTGGCCACACTGAAGCTTTCTTT
>.|.|12|TRBJ2-1|TRBV5-1
CASSLGDGEQFF
TGCGCCAGCAGCTTGGGAGACGGCGAGCAGTTCTTC
>TRBD2|.|13|TRBJ2-5|TRBV7-2
CASADSGIETQYF
TGTGCCAGCGCGGATAGCGGGATAGAGACCCAGTACTTC
>TRBD2|few|16|TRBJ2-1|TRBV25-1
CASSDLAGSSYNEQFF
TGTGCCAGCAGTGACCTAGCGGGCAGCTCCTACAATGAGCAGTTCTTC
>.|.|16|TRBJ2-5|TRBV28
CASSPRQGWVQETQYF
TGTGCCAGCAGCCCACGGCAGGGGTGGGTGCAAGAGACCCAGTACTTC
>.|.|15|TRBJ2-2|TRBV30
CAWTLGTLNTGELFF
TGTGCCTGGACCCTGGGGACGTTGAACACCGGGGAGCTGTTTTTT
>.|once|15|TRBJ2-5|TRBV5-4
CASSHAGRTQETQYF
TGTGCCAGCAGTCACGCGGGGCGCACTCAAGAGACCCAGTACTTC
>TRBD2|.|16|TRBJ2-7|TRBV10-2
CASSELGGSTSYEQYF
TGCGCCAGCAGTGAGTTGGGCGGGAGTACCTCCTACGAGCAGTACTTC
>.|.|13|TRBJ1-2|TRBV9
CASSVGWGYGYTF
TGTGCCAGCAGCGTAGGCTGGGGCTATGGCTACACCTTC
>TRBD1|.|14|TRBJ2-7|TRBV29-1
CSVEAWTGASEQYF
TGCAGCGTTGAAGCCTGGACAGGGGCCTCCGAGCAGTACTTC
>.|.|18|TRBJ2-1|TRBV7-2
CASNPGTTSGPSYNEQFF
TGTGCCAGCAACCCCGGGACAACGAGCGGACCTTCCTACAATGAGCAGTTCTTC
>.|.|16|TRBJ1-2|TRBV7-2
CASSLGVGAMDYGYTF
TGTGCCAGCAGCTTAGGTGTGGGGGCAATGGACTATGGCTACACCTTC
>TRBD2|.|15|TRBJ2-1|TRBV5-1
CASSLYLAANNEQFF
TGCGCCAGCAGCTTGTACCTAGCGGCAAACAATGAGCAGTTCTTC